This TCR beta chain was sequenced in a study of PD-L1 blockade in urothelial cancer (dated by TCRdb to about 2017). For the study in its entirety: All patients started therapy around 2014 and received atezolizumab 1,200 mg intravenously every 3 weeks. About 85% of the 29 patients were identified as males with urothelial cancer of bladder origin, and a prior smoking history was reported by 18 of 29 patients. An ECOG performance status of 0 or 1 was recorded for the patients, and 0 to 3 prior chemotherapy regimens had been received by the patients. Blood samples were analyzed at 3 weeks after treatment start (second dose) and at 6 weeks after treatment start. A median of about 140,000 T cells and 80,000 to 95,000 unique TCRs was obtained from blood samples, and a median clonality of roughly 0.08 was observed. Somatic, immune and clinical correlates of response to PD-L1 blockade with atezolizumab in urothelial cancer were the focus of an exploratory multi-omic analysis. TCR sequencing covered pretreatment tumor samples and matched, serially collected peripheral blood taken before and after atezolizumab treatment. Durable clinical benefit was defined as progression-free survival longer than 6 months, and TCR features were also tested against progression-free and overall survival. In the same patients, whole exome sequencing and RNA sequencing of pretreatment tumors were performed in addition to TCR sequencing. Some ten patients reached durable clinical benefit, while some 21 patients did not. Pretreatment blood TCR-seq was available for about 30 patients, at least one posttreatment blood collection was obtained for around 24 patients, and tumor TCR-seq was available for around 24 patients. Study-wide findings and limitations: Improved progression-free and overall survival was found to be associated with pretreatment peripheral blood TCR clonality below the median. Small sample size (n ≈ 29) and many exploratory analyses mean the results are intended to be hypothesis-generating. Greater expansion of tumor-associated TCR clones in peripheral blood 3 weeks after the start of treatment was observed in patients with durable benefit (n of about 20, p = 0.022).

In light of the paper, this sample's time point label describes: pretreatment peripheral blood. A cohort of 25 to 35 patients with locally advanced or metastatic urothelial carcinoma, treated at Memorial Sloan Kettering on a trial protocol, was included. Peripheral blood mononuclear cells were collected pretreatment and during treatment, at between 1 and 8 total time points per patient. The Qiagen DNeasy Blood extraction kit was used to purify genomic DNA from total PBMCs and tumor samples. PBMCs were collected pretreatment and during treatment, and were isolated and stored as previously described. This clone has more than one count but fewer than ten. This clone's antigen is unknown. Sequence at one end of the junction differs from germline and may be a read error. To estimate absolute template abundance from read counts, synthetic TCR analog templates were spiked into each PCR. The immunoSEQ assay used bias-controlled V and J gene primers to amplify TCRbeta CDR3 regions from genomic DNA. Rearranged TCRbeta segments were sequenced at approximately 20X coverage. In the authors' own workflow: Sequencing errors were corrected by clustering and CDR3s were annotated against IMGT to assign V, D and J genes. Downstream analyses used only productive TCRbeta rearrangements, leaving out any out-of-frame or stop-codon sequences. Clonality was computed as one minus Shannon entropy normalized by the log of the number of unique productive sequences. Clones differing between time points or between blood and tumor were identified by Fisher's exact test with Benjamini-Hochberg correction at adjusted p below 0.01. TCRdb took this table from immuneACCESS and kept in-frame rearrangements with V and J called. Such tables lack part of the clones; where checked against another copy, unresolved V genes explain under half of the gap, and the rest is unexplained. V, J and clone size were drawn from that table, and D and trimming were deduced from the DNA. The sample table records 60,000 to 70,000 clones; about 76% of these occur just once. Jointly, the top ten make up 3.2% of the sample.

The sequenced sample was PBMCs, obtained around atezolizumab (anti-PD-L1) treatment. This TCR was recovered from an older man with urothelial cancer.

The CDR3 protein: CASSTGFSDQPQHF. The nucleotide sequence reads TGTGCCAGCTCAACCGGTTTTAGCGATCAGCCCCAGCATTTT. The chain uses TRBV18 and TRBJ1-5; the D segment cannot be called with confidence. For CDR1 and CDR2, the germline V gene lists KGHSH and LQKENI. The CDR3 contains 14 residues, cysteine and phenylalanine counted. The entry retains the CDR3 DNA only, 42 bases that are in frame from base 1. The CDR3, completed at both ends by the reference TRBV18 and TRBJ1-5 genes, gives the full variable domain NAGVMQNPRHLVRRRGQEARLRCSPMKGHSHVYWYRQLPEEGLKFMVYLQKENIIDESGMPKERFSAEFPKEGPSILRIQQVVRGDSAAYFCASSTGFSDQPQHFGDGTRLSIL.